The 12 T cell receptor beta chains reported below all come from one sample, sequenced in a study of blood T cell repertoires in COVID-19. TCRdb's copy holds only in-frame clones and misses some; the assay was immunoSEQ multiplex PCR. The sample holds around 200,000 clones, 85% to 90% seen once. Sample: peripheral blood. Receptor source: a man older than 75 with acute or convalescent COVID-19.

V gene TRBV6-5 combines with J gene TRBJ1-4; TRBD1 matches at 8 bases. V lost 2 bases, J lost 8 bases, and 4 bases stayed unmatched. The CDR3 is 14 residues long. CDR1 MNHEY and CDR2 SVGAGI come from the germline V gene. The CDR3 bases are TGTGCCAGCAGTTACGTCTACAGGGGGGAAAAACTGTTTTTT. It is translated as CASSYVYRGEKLFF.

The CDR3 region is CASRQLAGGRYEQYF. CDR3 DNA sequence: TGTGCAAGTCGCCAACTAGCTGGCGGCCGCTACGAGCAGTACTTC. This sequence joins TRBV12-2 and TRBJ2-7; the D segment call TRBD2 is taken from the table without a DNA check. TRBV12-2 is shown as a pseudogene. The CDR3 extends over 15 amino acids.

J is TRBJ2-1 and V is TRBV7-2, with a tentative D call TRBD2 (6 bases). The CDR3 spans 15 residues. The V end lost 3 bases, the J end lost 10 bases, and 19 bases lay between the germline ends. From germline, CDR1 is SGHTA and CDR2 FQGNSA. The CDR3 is CASSFAGGKVGEQFF. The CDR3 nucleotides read TGTGCCAGCAGCTTTGCCGGGGGAAAAGTAGGGGAGCAGTTCTTC.

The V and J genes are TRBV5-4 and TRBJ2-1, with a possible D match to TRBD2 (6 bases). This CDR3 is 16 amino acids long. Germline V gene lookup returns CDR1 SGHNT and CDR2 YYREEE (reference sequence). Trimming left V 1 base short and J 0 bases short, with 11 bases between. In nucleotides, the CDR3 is TGTGCCAGCAGCTTGTCCGCGGGAATCTCCTACAATGAGCAGTTCTTC. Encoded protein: CASSLSAGISYNEQFF.

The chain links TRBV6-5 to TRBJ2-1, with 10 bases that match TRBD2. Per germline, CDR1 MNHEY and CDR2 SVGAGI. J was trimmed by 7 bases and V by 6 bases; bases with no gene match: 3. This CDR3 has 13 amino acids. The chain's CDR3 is CASRPSGRNEQFF. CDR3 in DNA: TGTGCCAGCAGACCTAGCGGGAGAAATGAGCAGTTCTTC.

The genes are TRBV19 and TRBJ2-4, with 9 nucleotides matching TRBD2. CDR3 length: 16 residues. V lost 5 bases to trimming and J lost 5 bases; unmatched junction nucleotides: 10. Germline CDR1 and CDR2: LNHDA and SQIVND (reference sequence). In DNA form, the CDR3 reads TGTGCCAGTAGTGCCCCTATAGCGGGAGAGGAAAACATTCAGTACTTC. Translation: CASSAPIAGEENIQYF.

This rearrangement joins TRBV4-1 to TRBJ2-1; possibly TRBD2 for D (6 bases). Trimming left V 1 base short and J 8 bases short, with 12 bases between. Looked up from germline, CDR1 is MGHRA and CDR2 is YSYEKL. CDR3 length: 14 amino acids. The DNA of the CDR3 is TGCGCCAGCAGCCAAGCCCCTCCGGGGGATGAGCAGTTCTTC. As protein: CASSQAPPGDEQFF.

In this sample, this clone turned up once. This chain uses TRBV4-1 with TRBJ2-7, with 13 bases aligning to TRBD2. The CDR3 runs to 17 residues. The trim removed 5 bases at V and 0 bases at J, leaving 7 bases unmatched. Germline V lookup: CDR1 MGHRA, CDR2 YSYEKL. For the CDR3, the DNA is TGCGCCAGCAGCTCCGGGACTAGCGGGACCAGCTCCTACGAGCAGTACTTC. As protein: CASSSGTSGTSSYEQYF.

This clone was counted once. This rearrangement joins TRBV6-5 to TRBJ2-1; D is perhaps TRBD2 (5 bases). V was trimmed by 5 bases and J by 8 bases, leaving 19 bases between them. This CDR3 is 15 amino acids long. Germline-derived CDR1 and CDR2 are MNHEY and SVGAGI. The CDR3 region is CASSPRGSANHEQFF. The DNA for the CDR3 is TGTGCCAGCAGTCCCCGGGGTAGCGCAAACCATGAGCAGTTCTTC.

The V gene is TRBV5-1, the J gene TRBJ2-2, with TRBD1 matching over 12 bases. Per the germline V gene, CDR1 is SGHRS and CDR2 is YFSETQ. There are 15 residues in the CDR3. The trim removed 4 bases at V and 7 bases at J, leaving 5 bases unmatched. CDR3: CASSTGQGAVGELFF. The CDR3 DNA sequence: TGCGCCAGCAGCACGGGACAGGGGGCAGTCGGGGAGCTGTTTTTT.

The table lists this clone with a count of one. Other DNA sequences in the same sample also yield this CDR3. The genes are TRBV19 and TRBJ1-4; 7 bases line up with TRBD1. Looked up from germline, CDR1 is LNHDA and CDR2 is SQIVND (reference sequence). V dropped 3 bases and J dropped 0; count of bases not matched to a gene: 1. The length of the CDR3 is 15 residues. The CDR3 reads CASSIQGATNEKLFF. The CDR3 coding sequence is TGTGCCAGTAGTATCCAGGGGGCAACTAATGAAAAACTGTTTTTT.

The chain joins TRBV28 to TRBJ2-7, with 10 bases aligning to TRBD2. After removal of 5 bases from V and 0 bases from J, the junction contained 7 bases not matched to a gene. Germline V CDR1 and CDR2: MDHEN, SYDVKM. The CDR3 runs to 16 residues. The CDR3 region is CASSLLAGGPSYEQYF. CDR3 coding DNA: TGTGCCAGCAGTCTGTTAGCGGGAGGCCCCTCCTACGAGCAGTACTTC.